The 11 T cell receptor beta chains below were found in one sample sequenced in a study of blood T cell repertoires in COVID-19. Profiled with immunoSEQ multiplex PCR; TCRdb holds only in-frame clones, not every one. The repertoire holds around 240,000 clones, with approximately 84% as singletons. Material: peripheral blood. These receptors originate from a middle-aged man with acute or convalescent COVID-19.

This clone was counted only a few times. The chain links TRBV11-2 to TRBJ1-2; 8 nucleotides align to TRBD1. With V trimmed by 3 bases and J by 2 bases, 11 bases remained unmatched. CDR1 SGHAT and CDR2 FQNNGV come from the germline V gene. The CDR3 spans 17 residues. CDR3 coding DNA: TGTGCCAGCAGCTTCCATTGGCGACAGGGGTACAACTATGGCTACACCTTC. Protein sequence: CASSFHWRQGYNYGYTF. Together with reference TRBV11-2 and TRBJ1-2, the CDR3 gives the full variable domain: EAGVAQSPRYKIIEKRQSVAFWCNPISGHATLYWYQQILGQGPKLLIQFQNNGVVDDSQLPKDRFSAERLKGVDSTLKIQPAKLEDSAVYLCASSFHWRQGYNYGYTFGSGTRLTVV.

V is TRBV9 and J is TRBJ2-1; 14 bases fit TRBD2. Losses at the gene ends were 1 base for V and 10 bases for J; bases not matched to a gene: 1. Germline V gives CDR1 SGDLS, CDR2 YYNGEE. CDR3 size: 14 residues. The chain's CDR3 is CASSVRLAGGEQFF. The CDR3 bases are TGTGCCAGCAGCGTAAGACTAGCGGGGGGGGAGCAGTTCTTC.

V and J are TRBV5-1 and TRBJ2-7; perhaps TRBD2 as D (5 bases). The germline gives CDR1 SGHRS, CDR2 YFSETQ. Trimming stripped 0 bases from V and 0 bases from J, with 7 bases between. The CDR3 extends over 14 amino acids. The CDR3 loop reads CASSLAGVSYEQYF. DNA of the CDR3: TGCGCCAGCAGCTTGGCCGGGGTCTCCTACGAGCAGTACTTC.

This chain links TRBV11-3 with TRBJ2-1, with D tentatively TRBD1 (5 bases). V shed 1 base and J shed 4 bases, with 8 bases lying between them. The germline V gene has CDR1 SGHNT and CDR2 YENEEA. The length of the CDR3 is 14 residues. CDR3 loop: CASSLGTTYNEQFF. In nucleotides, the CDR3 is TGTGCCAGCAGCTTAGGGACAACTTACAATGAGCAGTTCTTC.

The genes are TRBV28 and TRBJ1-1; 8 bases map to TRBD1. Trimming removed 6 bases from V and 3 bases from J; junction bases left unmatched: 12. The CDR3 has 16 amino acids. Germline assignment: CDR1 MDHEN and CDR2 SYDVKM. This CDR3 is CASRGDRWDSDTEAFF. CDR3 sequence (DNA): TGTGCCAGCAGGGGGGACAGGTGGGATTCGGACACTGAAGCTTTCTTT.

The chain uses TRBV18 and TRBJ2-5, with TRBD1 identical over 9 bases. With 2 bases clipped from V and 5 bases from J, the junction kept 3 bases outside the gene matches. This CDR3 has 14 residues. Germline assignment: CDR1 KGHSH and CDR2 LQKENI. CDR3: CASSPVTGGETQYF. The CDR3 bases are TGTGCCAGCTCACCAGTGACAGGGGGGGAGACCCAGTACTTC.

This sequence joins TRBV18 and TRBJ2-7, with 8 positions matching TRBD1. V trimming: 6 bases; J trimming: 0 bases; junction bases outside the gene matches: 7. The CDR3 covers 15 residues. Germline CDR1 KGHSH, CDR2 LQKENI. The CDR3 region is CASSSRDRSSYEQYF. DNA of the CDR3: TGTGCCAGCTCCTCCCGGGACAGGAGCTCCTACGAGCAGTACTTC.

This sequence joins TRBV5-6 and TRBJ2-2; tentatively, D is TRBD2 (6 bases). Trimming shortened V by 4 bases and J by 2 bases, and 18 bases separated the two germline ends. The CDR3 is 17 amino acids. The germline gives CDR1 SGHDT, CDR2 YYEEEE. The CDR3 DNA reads TGTGCCAGCAGCCGGAGGACTGAGCGGGTCAACACCGGGGAGCTGTTTTTT. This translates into CASSRRTERVNTGELFF.

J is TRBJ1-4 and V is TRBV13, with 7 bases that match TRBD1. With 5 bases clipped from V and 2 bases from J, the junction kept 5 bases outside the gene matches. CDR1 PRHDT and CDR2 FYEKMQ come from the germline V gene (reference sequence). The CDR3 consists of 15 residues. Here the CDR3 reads CASSVQGGTNEKLFF. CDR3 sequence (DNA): TGTGCCAGCAGCGTCCAGGGGGGCACTAATGAAAAACTGTTTTTT.

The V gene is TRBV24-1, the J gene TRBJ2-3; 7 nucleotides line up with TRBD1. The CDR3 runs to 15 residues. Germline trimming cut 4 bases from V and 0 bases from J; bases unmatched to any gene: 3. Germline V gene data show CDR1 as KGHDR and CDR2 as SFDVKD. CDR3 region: CATSDSRGSTDTQYF. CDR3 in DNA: TGTGCCACCAGTGACAGCAGGGGGAGCACAGATACGCAGTATTTT.

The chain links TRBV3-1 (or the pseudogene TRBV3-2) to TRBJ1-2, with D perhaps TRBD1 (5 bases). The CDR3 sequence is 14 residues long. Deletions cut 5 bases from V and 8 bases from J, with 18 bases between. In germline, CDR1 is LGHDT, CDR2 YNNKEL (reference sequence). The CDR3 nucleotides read TGTGCCAGCAGCTACTTGACAGCCCTGGGAGGCTACACCTTC. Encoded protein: CASSYLTALGGYTF.